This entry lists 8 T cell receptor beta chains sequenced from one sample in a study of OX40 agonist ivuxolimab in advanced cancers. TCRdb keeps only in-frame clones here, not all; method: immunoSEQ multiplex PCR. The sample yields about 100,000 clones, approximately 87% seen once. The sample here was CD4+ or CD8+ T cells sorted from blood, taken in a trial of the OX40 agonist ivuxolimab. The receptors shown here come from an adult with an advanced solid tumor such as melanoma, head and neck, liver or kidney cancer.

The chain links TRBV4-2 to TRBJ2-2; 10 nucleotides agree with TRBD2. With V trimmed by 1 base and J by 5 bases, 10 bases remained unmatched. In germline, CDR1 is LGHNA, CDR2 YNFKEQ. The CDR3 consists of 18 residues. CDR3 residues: CASSQGGAAGGPTGELFF. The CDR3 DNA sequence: TGTGCCAGCAGCCAAGGTGGCGCAGCGGGAGGGCCTACCGGGGAGCTGTTTTTT.

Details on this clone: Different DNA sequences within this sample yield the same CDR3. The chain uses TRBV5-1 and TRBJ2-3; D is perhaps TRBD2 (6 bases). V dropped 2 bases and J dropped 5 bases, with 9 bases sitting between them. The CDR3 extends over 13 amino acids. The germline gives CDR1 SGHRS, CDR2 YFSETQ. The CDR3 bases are TGCGCCAGCAGCTTCCCGGGGGAAGATACGCAGTATTTT. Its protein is CASSFPGEDTQYF.

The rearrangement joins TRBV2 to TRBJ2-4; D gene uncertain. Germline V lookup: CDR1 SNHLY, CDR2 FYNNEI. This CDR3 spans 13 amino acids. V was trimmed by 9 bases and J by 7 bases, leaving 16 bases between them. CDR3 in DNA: TGTGCCAGTTCGACTGGTCCAGTGAACATTCAGTACTTC. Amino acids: CASSTGPVNIQYF.

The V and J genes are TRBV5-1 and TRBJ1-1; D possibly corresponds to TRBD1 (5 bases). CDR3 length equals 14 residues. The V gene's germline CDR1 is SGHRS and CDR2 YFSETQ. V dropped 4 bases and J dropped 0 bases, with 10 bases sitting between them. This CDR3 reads CASSVEDMNTEAFF. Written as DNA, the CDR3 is TGCGCCAGCAGCGTAGAGGACATGAACACTGAAGCTTTCTTT.

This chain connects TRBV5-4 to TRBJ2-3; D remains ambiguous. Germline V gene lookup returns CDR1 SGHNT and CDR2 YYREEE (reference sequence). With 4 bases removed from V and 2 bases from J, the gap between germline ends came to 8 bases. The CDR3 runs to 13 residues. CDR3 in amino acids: CASSLPITDTQYF. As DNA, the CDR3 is TGTGCCAGCAGCCTGCCTATCACAGATACGCAGTATTTT.

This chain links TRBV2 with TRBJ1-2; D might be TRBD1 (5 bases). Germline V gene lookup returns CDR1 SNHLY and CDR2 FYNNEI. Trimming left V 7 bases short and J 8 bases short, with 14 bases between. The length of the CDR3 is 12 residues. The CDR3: CASTGQGHGYTF. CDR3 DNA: TGTGCCAGCACGGGCCAGGGTCACGGCTACACCTTC.

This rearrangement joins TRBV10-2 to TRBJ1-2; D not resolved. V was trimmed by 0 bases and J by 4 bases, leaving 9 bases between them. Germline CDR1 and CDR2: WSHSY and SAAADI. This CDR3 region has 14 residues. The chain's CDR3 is CASSESSSGYGYTF. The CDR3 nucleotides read TGCGCCAGCAGTGAGTCTTCCTCCGGCTATGGCTACACCTTC.

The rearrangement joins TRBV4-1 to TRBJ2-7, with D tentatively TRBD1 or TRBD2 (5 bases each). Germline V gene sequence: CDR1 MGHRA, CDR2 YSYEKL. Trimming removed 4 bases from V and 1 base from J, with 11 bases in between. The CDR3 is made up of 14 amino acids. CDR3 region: CASSRSRESYEQYF. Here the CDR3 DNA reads TGCGCCAGCAGCCGCTCCAGGGAGTCCTACGAGCAGTACTTC.